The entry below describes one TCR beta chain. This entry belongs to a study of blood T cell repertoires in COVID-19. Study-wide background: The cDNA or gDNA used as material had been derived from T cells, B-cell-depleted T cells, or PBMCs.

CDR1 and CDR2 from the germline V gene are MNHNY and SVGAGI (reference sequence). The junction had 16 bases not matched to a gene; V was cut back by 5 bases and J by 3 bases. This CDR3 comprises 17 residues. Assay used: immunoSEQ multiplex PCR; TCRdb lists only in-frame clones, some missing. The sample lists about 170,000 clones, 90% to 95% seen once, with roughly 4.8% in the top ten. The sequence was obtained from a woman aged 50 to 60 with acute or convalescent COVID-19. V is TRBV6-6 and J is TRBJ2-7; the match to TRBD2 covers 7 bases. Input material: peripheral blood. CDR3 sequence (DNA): TGTGCCAGCAGTAGATTTCAATCTAGCGGCCAAATCTACGAGCAGTACTTC. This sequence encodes CASSRFQSSGQIYEQYF.